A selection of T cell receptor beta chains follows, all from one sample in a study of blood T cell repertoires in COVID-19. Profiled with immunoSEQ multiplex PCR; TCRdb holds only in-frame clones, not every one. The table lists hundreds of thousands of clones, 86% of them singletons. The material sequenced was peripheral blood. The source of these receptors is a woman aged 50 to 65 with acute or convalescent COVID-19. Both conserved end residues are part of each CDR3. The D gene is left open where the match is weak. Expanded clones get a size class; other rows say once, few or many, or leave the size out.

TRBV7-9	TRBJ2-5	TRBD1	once	CASSFSGGEETQYF	TGTGCCAGCAGCTTCTCAGGGGGCGAAGAGACCCAGTACTTC
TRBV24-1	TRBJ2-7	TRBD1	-	CATSDRDRVYEQYF	TGTGCCACCAGTGACCGTGACAGGGTCTACGAGCAGTACTTC
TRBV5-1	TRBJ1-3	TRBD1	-	CASSLQGASGNTIYF	TGCGCCAGCAGCTTGCAGGGGGCATCGGGAAACACCATATATTTT
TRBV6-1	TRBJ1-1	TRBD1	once	CASSEAGTGGRRTEAFF	TGTGCCAGCAGTGAAGCTGGGACAGGGGGGAGGAGGACTGAAGCTTTCTTT
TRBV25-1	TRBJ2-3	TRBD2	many	CASSEPMAGGSIGTQYF	TGTGCCAGCAGTGAACCTATGGCGGGGGGGAGTATAGGTACGCAGTATTTT
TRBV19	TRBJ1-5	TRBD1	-	CASSYRTGVNQPQHF	TGTGCCAGTAGTTATCGGACAGGGGTCAATCAGCCCCAGCATTTT
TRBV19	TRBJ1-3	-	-	CASSSPPTGSVNTIYF	TGTGCCAGTAGTTCACCCCCGACTGGGTCTGTAAACACCATATATTTT
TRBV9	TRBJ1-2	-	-	CASSVVFGGDGYTF	TGTGCCAGCAGCGTAGTTTTTGGGGGGGATGGCTACACCTTC
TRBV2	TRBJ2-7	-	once	CASRWASYYEQYF	TGTGCCAGCAGATGGGCCTCTTACTACGAGCAGTACTTC
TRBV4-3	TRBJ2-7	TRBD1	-	CASSQGTGNSYEQYF	TGCGCCAGCAGCCAGGGGACAGGAAACTCCTACGAGCAGTACTTC
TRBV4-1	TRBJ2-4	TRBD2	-	CASSGTSKNIQYF	TGCGCCAGCAGCGGGACTAGTAAAAACATTCAGTACTTC
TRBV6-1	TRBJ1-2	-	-	CASREYAGGSNYGYTF	TGTGCCAGCAGAGAATACGCGGGGGGCTCTAACTATGGCTACACCTTC
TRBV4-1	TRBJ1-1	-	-	CASSQGLEAFF	TGCGCCAGCAGCCAGGGCCTAGAAGCTTTCTTT
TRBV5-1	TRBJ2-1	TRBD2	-	CASSQRLAGDFSSYNEQFF	TGCGCCAGCAGCCAAAGACTAGCGGGGGACTTCTCCTCCTACAATGAGCAGTTCTTC
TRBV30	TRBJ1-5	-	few	CAWSVRFGGNQPQHF	TGTGCCTGGAGTGTACGTTTTGGAGGGAACCAGCCCCAGCATTTT
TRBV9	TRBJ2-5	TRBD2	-	CASSVTAGVSGAQETQYF	TGTGCCAGCAGCGTAACAGCGGGAGTAAGTGGGGCCCAAGAGACCCAGTACTTC
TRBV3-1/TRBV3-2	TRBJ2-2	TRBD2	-	CASSKLAGGPFANTGELFF	TGTGCCAGCAGCAAACTAGCGGGAGGGCCTTTCGCGAACACCGGGGAGCTGTTTTTT
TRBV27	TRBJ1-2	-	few	CASSLSQNTNYGYTF	TGTGCCAGCAGTTTATCACAGAATACTAACTATGGCTACACCTTC
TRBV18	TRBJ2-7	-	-	CASSPGLGSPEQYF	TGTGCCAGCTCACCGGGACTGGGTAGCCCCGAGCAGTACTTC
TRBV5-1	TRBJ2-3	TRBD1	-	CASSLVASQGSSDTQYF	TGCGCCAGCAGCTTGGTGGCGTCACAGGGGTCTTCGGATACGCAGTATTTT
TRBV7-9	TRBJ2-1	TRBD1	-	CASSQTRDSAYNEQFF	TGTGCCAGCAGCCAAACCCGGGACAGTGCCTACAATGAGCAGTTCTTC
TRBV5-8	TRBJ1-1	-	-	CASSLGQGKTEAFF	TGTGCCAGCAGCTTGGGGCAGGGAAAGACTGAAGCTTTCTTT
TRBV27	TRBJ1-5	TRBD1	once	CASKQGAYSNQPQHF	TGTGCCAGCAAACAGGGGGCGTATAGCAATCAGCCCCAGCATTTT
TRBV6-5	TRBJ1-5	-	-	CASRSGEQPQHF	TGTGCCAGCAGGTCGGGTGAACAGCCCCAGCATTTT
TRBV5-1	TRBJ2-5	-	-	CASSLVRGQETQYF	TGCGCCAGCAGCTTGGTGCGGGGGCAGGAGACCCAGTACTTC
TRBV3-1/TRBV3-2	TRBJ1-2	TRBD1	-	CASSQPGTGNYGYTF	TGTGCCAGCAGCCAACCTGGGACAGGGAACTATGGCTACACCTTC
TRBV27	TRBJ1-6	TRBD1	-	CASSFFWDRGRSYNSPLHF	TGTGCCAGCAGCTTTTTCTGGGACAGGGGACGTTCCTATAATTCACCCCTCCACTTT
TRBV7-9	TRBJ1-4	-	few	CASSLEGVTNEKLFF	TGTGCCAGCAGCTTAGAAGGGGTAACTAATGAAAAACTGTTTTTT
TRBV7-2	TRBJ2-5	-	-	CASSALGTQYF	TGTGCCAGCAGCGCCCTAGGGACCCAGTACTTC
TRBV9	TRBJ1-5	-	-	CASSVAGGEEPQHF	TGTGCCAGCAGCGTAGCTGGAGGCGAGGAGCCCCAGCATTTT
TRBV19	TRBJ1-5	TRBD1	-	CASSGTGGSQPQHF	TGTGCCAGTAGCGGGACAGGTGGTAGCCAGCCCCAGCATTTT
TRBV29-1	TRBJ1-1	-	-	CSVEVGLNTEAFF	TGCAGCGTTGAAGTGGGGCTGAACACTGAAGCTTTCTTT
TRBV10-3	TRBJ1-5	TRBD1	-	CAISDFGTGEQPQHF	TGTGCCATCAGTGATTTCGGGACAGGGGAGCAGCCCCAGCATTTT
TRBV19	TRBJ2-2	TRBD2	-	CASISREVNGELFF	TGTGCCAGTATTTCTCGGGAGGTGAACGGGGAGCTGTTTTTT
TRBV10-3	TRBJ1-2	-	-	CAISDQRRGYGYTF	TGTGCCATCAGTGATCAACGCCGGGGCTATGGCTACACCTTC
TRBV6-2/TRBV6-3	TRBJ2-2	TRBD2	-	CASSRQIQTSGSAGELFF	TGTGCCAGCAGCCGACAGATTCAGACTAGCGGGAGCGCGGGGGAGCTGTTTTTT
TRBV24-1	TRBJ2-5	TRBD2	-	CAGPSGAMRETQYF	TGTGCCGGTCCTAGCGGGGCCATGAGGGAGACCCAGTACTTC
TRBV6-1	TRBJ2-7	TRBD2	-	CASSETSVPGEQYF	TGTGCCAGCAGTGAGACTAGCGTCCCCGGGGAGCAGTACTTC
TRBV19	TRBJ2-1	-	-	CASSIDLNEQFF	TGTGCCAGTAGTATAGATCTCAATGAGCAGTTCTTC
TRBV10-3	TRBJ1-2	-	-	CAISESTDGYTF	TGTGCCATCAGTGAGTCGACAGATGGCTACACCTTC
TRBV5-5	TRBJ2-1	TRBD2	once	CASSLGPRRELNEQFF	TGTGCCAGCAGCTTGGGCCCTCGGCGGGAGCTCAATGAGCAGTTCTTC
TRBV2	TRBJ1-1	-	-	CASRGLRGSEAFF	TGTGCCAGCAGGGGACTTAGGGGCTCTGAAGCTTTCTTT
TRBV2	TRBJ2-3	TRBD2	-	CASSPGLAGPDTQYF	TGTGCCAGCAGCCCGGGACTAGCGGGCCCAGATACGCAGTATTTT
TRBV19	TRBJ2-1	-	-	CASSIGEDNEQFF	TGTGCCAGTAGTATAGGTGAGGACAATGAGCAGTTCTTC
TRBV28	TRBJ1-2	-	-	CASSEWLRGEGYFGYTF	TGTGCCAGCAGTGAGTGGCTGAGGGGGGAGGGATACTTCGGCTACACCTTC
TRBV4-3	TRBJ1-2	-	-	CASSQDGPGTNYGYTF	TGCGCCAGCAGCCAAGATGGCCCAGGGACTAACTATGGCTACACCTTC
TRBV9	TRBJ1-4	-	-	CASSVAGGNNEKLFF	TGTGCCAGCAGCGTAGCTGGAGGGAATAATGAAAAACTGTTTTTT
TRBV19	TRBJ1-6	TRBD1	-	CASSIGSGGNSPLHF	TGTGCCAGTAGTATTGGTTCAGGGGGCAATTCACCCCTCCACTTT